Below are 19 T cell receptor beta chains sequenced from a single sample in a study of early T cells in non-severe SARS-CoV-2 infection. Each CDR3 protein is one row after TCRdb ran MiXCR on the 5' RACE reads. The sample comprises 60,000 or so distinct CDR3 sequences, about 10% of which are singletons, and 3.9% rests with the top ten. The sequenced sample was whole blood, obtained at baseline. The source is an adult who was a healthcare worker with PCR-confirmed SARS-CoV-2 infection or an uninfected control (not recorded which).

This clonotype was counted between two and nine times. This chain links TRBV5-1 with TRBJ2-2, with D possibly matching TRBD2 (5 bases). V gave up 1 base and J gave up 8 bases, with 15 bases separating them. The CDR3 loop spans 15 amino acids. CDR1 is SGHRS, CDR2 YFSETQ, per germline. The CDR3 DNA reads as TGCGCCAGCAGCTTGCGAGGCGGGCGAGAAGGGGAGCTGTTTTTT. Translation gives CASSLRGGREGELFF.

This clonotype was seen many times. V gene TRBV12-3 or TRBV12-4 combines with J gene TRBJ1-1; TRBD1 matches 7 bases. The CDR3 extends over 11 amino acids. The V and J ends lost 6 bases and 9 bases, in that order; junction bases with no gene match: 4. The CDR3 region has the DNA TGTGCCAGCAGGCGACAGGGACAAGCTTTCTTT. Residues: CASRRQGQAFF.

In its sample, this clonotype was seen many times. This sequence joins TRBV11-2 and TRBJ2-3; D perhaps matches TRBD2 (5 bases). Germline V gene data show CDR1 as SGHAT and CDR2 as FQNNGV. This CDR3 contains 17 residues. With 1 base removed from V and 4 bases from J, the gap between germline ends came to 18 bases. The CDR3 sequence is CASSLAREPRRADTQYF. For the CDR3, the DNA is TGTGCCAGCAGCTTAGCCCGGGAACCACGACGGGCAGATACGCAGTATTTT.

Written as DNA, the CDR3 is TGTGCCAGCAGTGAAAGAAGGCCGGGCCATAATTCACCCCTCCACTTT. The encoded protein is CASSERRPGHNSPLHF. V gene TRBV2 combines with J gene TRBJ1-6; D gene uncertain. CDR1 and CDR2 from the germline V gene are SNHLY and FYNNEI. The CDR3 runs to 16 residues. Between the trimmed V and J ends, which lost 2 bases and 5 bases, there was a span of 13 bases.

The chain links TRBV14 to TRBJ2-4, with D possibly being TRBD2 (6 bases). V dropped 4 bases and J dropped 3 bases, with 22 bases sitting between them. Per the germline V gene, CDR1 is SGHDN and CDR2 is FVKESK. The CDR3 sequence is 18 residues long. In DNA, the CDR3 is TGTGCCAGCAGCCCGAGGGCGAGGGGACCGGGAGACAAAAACATTCAGTACTTC. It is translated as CASSPRARGPGDKNIQYF.

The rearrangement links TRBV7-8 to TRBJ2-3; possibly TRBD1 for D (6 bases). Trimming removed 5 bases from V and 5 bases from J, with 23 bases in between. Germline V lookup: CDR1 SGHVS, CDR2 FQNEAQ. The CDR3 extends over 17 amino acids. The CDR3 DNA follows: TGTGCCAGCAGCAACCGCACTGGGGCTAGGACAGTAGATACGCAGTATTTT. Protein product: CASSNRTGARTVDTQYF. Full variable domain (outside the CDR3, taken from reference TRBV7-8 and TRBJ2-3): GAGVSQSPRYKVAKRGQDVALRCDPISGHVSLFWYQQALGQGPEFLTYFQNEAQLDKSGLPSDRFFAERPEGSVSTLKIQRTQQEDSAVYLCASSNRTGARTVDTQYFGPGTRLTVL.

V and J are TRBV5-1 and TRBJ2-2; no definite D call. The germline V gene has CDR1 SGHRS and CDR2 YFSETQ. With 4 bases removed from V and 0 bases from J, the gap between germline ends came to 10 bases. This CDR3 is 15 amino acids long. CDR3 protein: CASSPWSTNTGELFF. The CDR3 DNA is TGCGCCAGCAGCCCATGGTCCACGAACACCGGGGAGCTGTTTTTT.

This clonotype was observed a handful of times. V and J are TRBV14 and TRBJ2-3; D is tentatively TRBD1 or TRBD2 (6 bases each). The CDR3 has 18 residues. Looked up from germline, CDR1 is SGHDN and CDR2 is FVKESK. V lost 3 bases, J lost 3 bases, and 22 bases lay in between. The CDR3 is CASSQTGVAVQETDTQYF. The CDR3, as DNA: TGTGCCAGCAGCCAGACAGGAGTAGCGGTTCAAGAAACAGATACGCAGTATTTT.

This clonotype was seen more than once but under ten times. Written as DNA, the CDR3 is TGTGCCAGCTCACCCACCGTATCGGGGGGCGAGCAGTACTTC. It translates to CASSPTVSGGEQYF. The rearrangement uses TRBV18 and TRBJ2-7, with 7 bases matching TRBD2. The germline gives CDR1 KGHSH, CDR2 LQKENI. This CDR3 is 14 amino acids long. The trim removed 3 bases at V and 6 bases at J, leaving 8 bases unmatched.

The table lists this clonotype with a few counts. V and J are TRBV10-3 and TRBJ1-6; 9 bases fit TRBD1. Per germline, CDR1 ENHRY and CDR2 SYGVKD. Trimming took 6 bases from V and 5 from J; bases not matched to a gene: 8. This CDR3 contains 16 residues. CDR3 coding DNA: TGTGCCATCAGGACGGGACAGGGCGACCATAATTCACCCCTCCACTTT. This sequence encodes CAIRTGQGDHNSPLHF.

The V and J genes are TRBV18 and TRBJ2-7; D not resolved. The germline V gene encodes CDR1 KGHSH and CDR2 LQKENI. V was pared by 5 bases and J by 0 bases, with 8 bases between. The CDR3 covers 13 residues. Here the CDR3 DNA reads TGTGCCAGCTCATTGGTGGGCTCCTACGAGCAGTACTTC. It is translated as CASSLVGSYEQYF.

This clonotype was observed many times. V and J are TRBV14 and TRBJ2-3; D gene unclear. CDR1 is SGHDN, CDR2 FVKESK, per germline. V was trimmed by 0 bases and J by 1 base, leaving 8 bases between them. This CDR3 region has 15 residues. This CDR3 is CASSQDEQRTDTQYF. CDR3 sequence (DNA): TGTGCCAGCAGCCAAGATGAACAACGCACAGATACGCAGTATTTT.

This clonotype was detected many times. CDR3 DNA: TGTGCCAGCAGCTCCCTTGACAATGAGCAGTTCTTC. Its translation is CASSSLDNEQFF. The chain links TRBV7-6 to TRBJ2-1; the D is unclear. The CDR3 length is 12 residues. Trimming pared 4 bases from V and 5 bases from J, leaving 6 bases between. Germline CDR1 and CDR2: SGHVS and FNYEAQ. Looking up the rest from reference TRBV7-6 and TRBJ2-1 gives the full variable domain: GAGVSQSPRYKVTKRGQDVALRCDPISGHVSLYWYRQALGQGPEFLTYFNYEAQQDKSGLPNDRFSAERPEGSISTLTIQRTEQRDSAMYRCASSSLDNEQFFGPGTRLTVL.

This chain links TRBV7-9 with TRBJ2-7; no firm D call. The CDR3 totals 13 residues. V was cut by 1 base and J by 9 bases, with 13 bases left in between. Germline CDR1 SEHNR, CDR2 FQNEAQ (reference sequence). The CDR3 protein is CASSLGTVHGQYF. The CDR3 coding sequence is TGTGCCAGCAGCTTAGGGACGGTACACGGGCAGTACTTC.

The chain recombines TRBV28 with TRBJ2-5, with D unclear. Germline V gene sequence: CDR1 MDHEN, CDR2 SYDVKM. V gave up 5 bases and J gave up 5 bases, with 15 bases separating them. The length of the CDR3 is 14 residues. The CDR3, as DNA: TGTGCCAGCAGTCTGACACAAGGTGGGGAGACCCAGTACTTC. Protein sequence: CASSLTQGGETQYF.

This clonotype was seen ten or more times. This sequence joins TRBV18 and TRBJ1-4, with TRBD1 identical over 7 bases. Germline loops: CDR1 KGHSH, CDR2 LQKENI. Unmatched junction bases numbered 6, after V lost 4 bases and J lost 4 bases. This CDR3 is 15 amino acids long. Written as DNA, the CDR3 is TGTGCCAGCTCACAAAGGGGGCTGGGTAATGAAAAACTGTTTTTT. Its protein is CASSQRGLGNEKLFF.

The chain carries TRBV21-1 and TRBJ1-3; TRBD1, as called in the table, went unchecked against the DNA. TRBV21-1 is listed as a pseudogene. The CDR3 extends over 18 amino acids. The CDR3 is CASSTVKGQGYSGNTIYF. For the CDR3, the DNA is TGTGCCAGCAGCACTGTGAAGGGACAGGGTTACTCTGGAAACACCATATATTTT.

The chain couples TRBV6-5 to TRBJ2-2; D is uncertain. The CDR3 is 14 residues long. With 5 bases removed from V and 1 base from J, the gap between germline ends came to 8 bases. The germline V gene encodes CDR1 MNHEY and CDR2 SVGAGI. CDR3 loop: CASSTQRNTGELFF. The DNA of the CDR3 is TGTGCCAGCAGTACCCAGAGGAACACCGGGGAGCTGTTTTTT.

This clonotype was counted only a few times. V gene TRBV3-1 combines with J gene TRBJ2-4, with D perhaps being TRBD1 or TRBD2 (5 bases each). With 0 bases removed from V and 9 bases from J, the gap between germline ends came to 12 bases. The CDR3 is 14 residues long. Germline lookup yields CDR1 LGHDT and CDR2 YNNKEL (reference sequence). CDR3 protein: CASSQDGQRGIQYF. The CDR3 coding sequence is TGTGCCAGCAGCCAAGATGGCCAGAGGGGCATTCAGTACTTC.